Listed below are T cell receptor beta chains from one sample, sequenced in a study of blood T cell repertoires in COVID-19. Sequencing used immunoSEQ multiplex PCR; TCRdb keeps in-frame clones, though not all of them. The data contain about 160,000 clones, about 80% of them singletons. Sequenced sample: PBMCs or T cells enriched from blood (not recorded which). The receptors come from an older woman who had recovered from COVID-19. The CDR3 runs from the conserved cysteine through the conserved F or W. The D gene is left open where the match is weak. A clone size is listed for some rows: how often the clone was seen (once, few, many), or a class if it is expanded.

d_gene	v_gene	abundance	j_gene	CDR3nt	CDR3aa
NA	TRBV27	NA	TRBJ1-5	TGTGCCAGCAGTTTATTCGCAGGTGCACGGCCCCAGCATTTT	CASSLFAGARPQHF
TRBD2	TRBV4-1	NA	TRBJ2-1	TGCGCCAGCAGCCAACGCGCGGGGGGGGCTGGCAATGAGCAGTTCTTC	CASSQRAGGAGNEQFF
TRBD1	TRBV28	once	TRBJ1-2	TGTGCCAGCAGTTTAGGGACAGGGGTGGGCTACACCTTC	CASSLGTGVGYTF
TRBD1	TRBV19	few	TRBJ1-5	TGTGCCAGTAGTATGAACAGGGGCGGCAATCAGCCCCAGCATTTT	CASSMNRGGNQPQHF
TRBD1	TRBV6-5	NA	TRBJ2-7	TGTGCCAGCAGTTTAGTCCCCAGGGGGAGATACGAGCAGTACTTC	CASSLVPRGRYEQYF
NA	TRBV9	NA	TRBJ2-3	TGTGCCAGCAGCGTAATGGGGCAGGGAGGCCCAGATACGCAGTATTTT	CASSVMGQGGPDTQYF
TRBD1	TRBV14	NA	TRBJ2-1	TGTGCCAGCAGCGGTAGGACAGGGCGGTTTAACAATGAGCAGTTCTTC	CASSGRTGRFNNEQFF
NA	TRBV11-2	NA	TRBJ2-1	TGTGCCAGCAGCTCTTACAGCGGCTCCTACAATGAGCAGTTCTTC	CASSSYSGSYNEQFF
NA	TRBV19	NA	TRBJ1-1	TGTGCCAGTAGTCCTAGTAACCGGGAAACTGAAGCTTTCTTT	CASSPSNRETEAFF
TRBD2	TRBV5-5	NA	TRBJ2-7	TGTGCCAGCAGCTGGGCTAGCGGGGGGGCAGCGCAGTACTTC	CASSWASGGAAQYF
NA	TRBV2	NA	TRBJ1-1	TGTGCCAGCAGGGGGAGAGGGGGTTGGACTGAAGCTTTCTTT	CASRGRGGWTEAFF
TRBD2	TRBV3-1/TRBV3-2	NA	TRBJ2-1	TGTGCCAGCAGCCTGGTGGGGACTAGCGGGGGTGGTAAGCAGTTCTTC	CASSLVGTSGGGKQFF
NA	TRBV5-1	NA	TRBJ2-7	TGCGCCAGCAGCCTCGGTGGTCCTTCTCTCTCCGAGCAGTACTTC	CASSLGGPSLSEQYF
TRBD2	TRBV10-2	NA	TRBJ2-1	TGCGCCAGCAGCTCGACGACTAGCGGGGGGGCCTACGGTGAGCAGTTCTTC	CASSSTTSGGAYGEQFF
NA	TRBV19	NA	TRBJ1-1	TGTGCCAGTAGTATAGATCCTCGAATGGGGGGGCCAGCTTTCTTT	CASSIDPRMGGPAFF
NA	TRBV3-1/TRBV3-2	NA	TRBJ1-2	TGTGCCAGCAGCTCCTCTTTGGGAGGAGGGGGCTACACCTTC	CASSSSLGGGGYTF
TRBD1	TRBV4-1	NA	TRBJ2-3	TGCGCCAGCAGCCAACGCTCCGGGACAGGGGAGAATACGCAGTATTTT	CASSQRSGTGENTQYF
TRBD1	TRBV9	NA	TRBJ1-1	TGTGCCAGCAGCCCTACCCTGGACAGGGCGAACACTGAAGCTTTCTTT	CASSPTLDRANTEAFF
TRBD2	TRBV5-1	many	TRBJ2-7	TGCGCCAGCAGCTATGAGGGGACTAGTGATGATGAGCAGTACTTC	CASSYEGTSDDEQYF
TRBD1	TRBV12-5	many	TRBJ1-2	TGTGCTAGTGGACCTCCACGGGCAGGGGGAGGCTACACCTTC	CASGPPRAGGGYTF
NA	TRBV5-4	NA	TRBJ2-7	TGTGCCAGCAGCCAGGACAGTCCCTACGAGCAGTACTTC	CASSQDSPYEQYF
NA	TRBV5-1	many	TRBJ1-3	TGCGCCAGCAGCTTGGTTGGCGGGGGGTCCTCTGGAAACACCATATATTTT	CASSLVGGGSSGNTIYF
NA	TRBV7-9	NA	TRBJ1-2	TGTGCCAGCAGCTTCGACAGACAAAGGGGCTACACCTTC	CASSFDRQRGYTF
NA	TRBV18	NA	TRBJ1-6	TGTGCCAGCTCACCAGGATTAGGGGGGGAGGATAATTCACCCCTCCACTTT	CASSPGLGGEDNSPLHF
TRBD2	TRBV29-1	NA	TRBJ2-1	TGCAGCGTGGAGAGAACTAGCGGGGGGGCCTACAATGAGCAGTTCTTC	CSVERTSGGAYNEQFF
TRBD2	TRBV4-2	NA	TRBJ2-2	TGTGCCGGTAGCGGGGGGGCGAACACCGGGGAGCTGTTTTTT	CAGSGGANTGELFF
NA	TRBV7-9	few	TRBJ2-7	TGTGCCAGCAGCTTTGGTATCGGGGAAACTAACGAGCAGTACTTC	CASSFGIGETNEQYF
NA	TRBV6-5	NA	TRBJ1-3	TGTGCCAGCAGCTTTCCTGCTGGAAACACCATATATTTT	CASSFPAGNTIYF
NA	TRBV5-1	NA	TRBJ1-4	TGCGCCAGCAGCCTGGGGGCAGGGAGGGAAAAACTGTTTTTT	CASSLGAGREKLFF
NA	TRBV3-1/TRBV3-2	NA	TRBJ2-2	TGTGCCAGCAGCCACGCCACGGGACAGAACACCGGGGAGCTGTTTTTT	CASSHATGQNTGELFF
NA	TRBV11-3	NA	TRBJ2-3	TGTGCCAGCAGCTCCCGGGGGAGCGGCACAGATACGCAGTATTTT	CASSSRGSGTDTQYF
NA	TRBV3-1/TRBV3-2	NA	TRBJ2-7	TGTGCCAGCAGCCAAGATCCCGGGGATACCTACGAGCAGTACTTC	CASSQDPGDTYEQYF
NA	TRBV5-6	NA	TRBJ2-1	TGTGCCAGCAGCTTGGCCAAGGCGGGCAGCTCCTACAATGAGCAGTTCTTC	CASSLAKAGSSYNEQFF
TRBD1	TRBV6-6	NA	TRBJ2-7	TGTGCCAGCAGTCAGACAGGGGGCATTTACGAGCAGTACTTC	CASSQTGGIYEQYF
NA	TRBV29-1	few	TRBJ1-3	TGCAGCGTTGTAGCAAGGGGGAGTGGAAACACCATATATTTT	CSVVARGSGNTIYF
NA	TRBV5-1	NA	TRBJ1-1	TGCGCCAGCAGCTTGTTGGGGGGTCTCACTGAAGCTTTCTTT	CASSLLGGLTEAFF
NA	TRBV14	NA	TRBJ2-7	TGTGCCAGCAGCCATTTCCCGGACGAGCAGTACTTC	CASSHFPDEQYF
TRBD1	TRBV4-1	NA	TRBJ2-7	TGCGCCAGCAGCCAGACAGGGGGGATCTACGAGCAGTACTTC	CASSQTGGIYEQYF
TRBD2	TRBV7-2	few	TRBJ2-7	TGTGCCAGCAGCTTAGTTTCGGGACTAGCGGGGTACGAGCAGTACTTC	CASSLVSGLAGYEQYF
TRBD2	TRBV15	once	TRBJ2-5	TGTGCCACCAGCAGAACGATCAGGGAGGGAGAGACCCAGTACTTC	CATSRTIREGETQYF
NA	TRBV18	NA	TRBJ1-1	TGTGCCAGCTCACCGCCGTTGGGCAACACTGAAGCTTTCTTT	CASSPPLGNTEAFF
NA	TRBV3-1/TRBV3-2	NA	TRBJ1-4	TGTGCCAGCAGCCGGAGGGGAGCAGATGAAAAACTGTTTTTT	CASSRRGADEKLFF
TRBD2	TRBV5-4	NA	TRBJ2-3	TGTGCCAGCAGCCAGACTAGCCGAAGCACAGATACGCAGTATTTT	CASSQTSRSTDTQYF
NA	TRBV23-1	NA	TRBJ2-7	TGCGCCAGCAGTCATAACTACTACGAGCAGTACTTC	CASSHNYYEQYF
TRBD1	TRBV6-2/TRBV6-3	few	TRBJ1-1	TGTGCCAGCAGTGGGACAGGATACGCCTTGATGAACACTGAAGCTTTCTTT	CASSGTGYALMNTEAFF
TRBD2	TRBV7-8	NA	TRBJ2-1	TGTGCCAGCAGCCCTTACGGGGGGACCTCCGACCCGTACAATGAGCAGTTCTTC	CASSPYGGTSDPYNEQFF